Listed below are T cell receptor beta chains from one sample, sequenced in a study of beta chain features in type 1 diabetes. Libraries were prepared by immunoSEQ multiplex PCR; TCRdb keeps only in-frame clonotypes and omits some of them. The sample shows hundreds of thousands of clones, roughly 30% of them seen only once. Sequenced sample: naive CD4+ T cells from blood. Receptors originate from a man aged 18 to 29 in good health. CDR3s include the opening cysteine and the closing phenylalanine or tryptophan. The D gene is left open where the match is weak. Rows may omit the clone size; those that give it use once, few, many or a size class.

CDR3aa	CDR3nt	v_gene	j_gene	d_gene	abundance
CAWSGNYEQYF	TGTGCCTGGAGCGGCAACTACGAGCAGTACTTC	TRBV30	TRBJ2-7	NA	few
CASSVSGGIYNEQFF	TGTGCCAGCAGTGTGAGCGGGGGTATTTACAATGAGCAGTTCTTC	TRBV25-1	TRBJ2-1	TRBD2	NA
CASSRGLAVNEQFF	TGCGCCAGCAGCAGGGGACTAGCGGTTAATGAGCAGTTCTTC	TRBV4-3	TRBJ2-1	TRBD2	NA
CASSSDSYNEQFF	TGTGCCAGCAGCTCGGACAGTTACAATGAGCAGTTCTTC	TRBV5-4	TRBJ2-1	NA	NA
CASSWAGETQYF	TGCGCCAGCAGTTGGGCCGGGGAGACCCAGTACTTC	TRBV5-1	TRBJ2-5	NA	NA
CASSRGTTVQETQYF	TGTGCCAGCTCACGTGGGACAACGGTTCAAGAGACCCAGTACTTC	TRBV18	TRBJ2-5	NA	NA
CSVWTGGSLRGYTF	TGCAGCGTATGGACGGGAGGGAGTCTTCGTGGCTACACCTTC	TRBV29-1	TRBJ1-2	NA	NA
CASSQDIGPFFSGANVLTF	TGTGCCAGCAGCCAAGATATAGGGCCATTCTTCTCTGGGGCCAACGTCCTGACTTTC	TRBV4-2	TRBJ2-6	NA	few
CASSGTMGRDPYEQYF	TGTGCCAGCAGTGGGACCATGGGGCGGGACCCCTACGAGCAGTACTTC	TRBV25-1	TRBJ2-7	NA	NA
CAWSVLRTPSEQFF	TGTGCCTGGAGTGTACTCCGGACCCCCAGTGAGCAGTTCTTC	TRBV30	TRBJ2-1	NA	few
CASSRPSGRTGNEQFF	TGCGCCAGCAGCCGGCCTAGCGGGAGAACGGGGAATGAGCAGTTCTTC	TRBV4-1	TRBJ2-1	TRBD2	NA
CASSRNAGAYEQYF	TGTGCCAGCAGCCGCAATGCGGGGGCCTACGAGCAGTACTTC	TRBV7-2	TRBJ2-7	TRBD2	NA
CATSRDSGQETQYF	TGTGCCACCAGCAGAGATTCGGGCCAAGAGACCCAGTACTTC	TRBV15	TRBJ2-5	NA	few
CASSEAETQYF	TGTGCCAGCAGTGAAGCGGAGACCCAGTACTTC	TRBV2	TRBJ2-5	NA	few
CAWSRGLSRSIQYF	TGTGCCTGGAGTCGGGGCCTCTCCCGGAGCATTCAGTACTTC	TRBV30	TRBJ2-4	NA	NA
CASSSGGGLSGTQYF	TGTGCCAGCAGCTCAGGGGGCGGACTGTCCGGTACGCAGTATTTT	TRBV9	TRBJ2-3	TRBD1	few
CSVDYRVVYF	TGCAGCGTTGATTATAGAGTGGTGTATTTT	TRBV29-1	TRBJ2-3	NA	NA
CATSPSIGRGGQETQYF	TGTGCCACCAGCCCCAGCATTGGCAGGGGGGGCCAAGAGACCCAGTACTTC	TRBV15	TRBJ2-5	NA	NA
CAWATWVNTGELFF	TGTGCCTGGGCAACCTGGGTAAACACCGGGGAGCTGTTTTTT	TRBV30	TRBJ2-2	NA	few
CASSLASGQQYEQYF	TGTGCCAGCAGCTTAGCGTCAGGCCAACAATACGAGCAGTACTTC	TRBV7-2	TRBJ2-7	NA	few
CAWTQGATEAFF	TGTGCCTGGACACAGGGGGCCACTGAAGCTTTCTTT	TRBV30	TRBJ1-1	TRBD1	NA
CASTGGLNEKLFF	TGTGCCAGCACCGGCGGACTTAATGAAAAACTGTTTTTT	TRBV9	TRBJ1-4	NA	NA
CASSPTSREEFF	TGTGCCAGCAGCCCGACTAGCCGGGAGGAGTTCTTC	TRBV14	TRBJ2-1	TRBD2	NA
CASSQDRPGTGELFF	TGTGCCAGCAGCCAAGATCGACCCGGGACCGGGGAGCTGTTTTTT	TRBV4-2	TRBJ2-2	NA	NA
CASSEATNTDEQFF	TGTGCCAGCAGTGAAGCTACCAATACCGATGAGCAGTTCTTC	TRBV2	TRBJ2-1	NA	NA
CASSPEGQGYNEQFF	TGTGCCAGCAGCCCTGAGGGACAGGGCTACAATGAGCAGTTCTTC	TRBV7-2	TRBJ2-1	TRBD1	few
CASSLLSSGANVLTF	TGTGCCAGCAGCTTGTTGTCCTCTGGGGCCAACGTCCTGACTTTC	TRBV5-8	TRBJ2-6	NA	few
CSVEGVNTEAFF	TGCAGCGTTGAAGGGGTGAACACTGAAGCTTTCTTT	TRBV29-1	TRBJ1-1	NA	NA
CATSSNRGETQYF	TGTGCCACCAGCAGTAACAGGGGAGAGACCCAGTACTTC	TRBV15	TRBJ2-5	TRBD1	NA
CASSLQLQETQYF	TGCGCCAGCAGCTTACAGCTCCAAGAGACCCAGTACTTC	TRBV5-1	TRBJ2-5	NA	NA
CASSLGSLYNEQFF	TGTGCCAGCAGCTTAGGGTCCCTGTACAATGAGCAGTTCTTC	TRBV11-2	TRBJ2-1	NA	once
CASSLAGGWDIQYF	TGTGCCAGCAGCTTAGCCGGAGGCTGGGACATTCAGTACTTC	TRBV7-8	TRBJ2-4	NA	NA
CASSLQGSKETQYF	TGTGCCAGCAGCTTACAGGGTTCCAAAGAGACCCAGTACTTC	TRBV7-8	TRBJ2-5	NA	few
CASSLPGQGNEQYF	TGTGCCAGCAGCTTACCCGGACAGGGGAACGAGCAGTACTTC	TRBV7-6	TRBJ2-7	TRBD1	NA
CAWTSGSVQDEQYF	TGTGCCTGGACTAGCGGGAGTGTACAGGACGAGCAGTACTTC	TRBV30	TRBJ2-7	TRBD2	few
CASRPAGQGTYEQYF	TGTGCCAGCAGGCCCGCGGGACAGGGAACCTACGAGCAGTACTTC	TRBV2	TRBJ2-7	TRBD1	NA
CSVTDFTYEQYF	TGCAGCGTTACTGACTTTACCTACGAGCAGTACTTC	TRBV29-1	TRBJ2-7	NA	few
CSVEGGRGFYTEAFF	TGCAGCGTTGAAGGGGGTAGAGGTTTCTACACTGAAGCTTTCTTT	TRBV29-1	TRBJ1-1	NA	NA
CAWSRGINVLTF	TGTGCCTGGAGCCGAGGGATCAACGTCCTGACTTTC	TRBV30	TRBJ2-6	NA	NA
CATSRDQGAQDQPQHF	TGTGCCACCAGCAGAGATCAGGGGGCTCAAGATCAGCCCCAGCATTTT	TRBV15	TRBJ1-5	TRBD1	once
CSVGELNSGRVYEQYF	TGCAGCGTCGGAGAGCTAAATAGCGGGAGGGTCTACGAGCAGTACTTC	TRBV29-1	TRBJ2-7	TRBD2	few